One sample yielded the 19 T cell receptor beta chains listed below, sequenced in a study of CD8+CD57+ T cells in acquired aplastic anemia. Patients included in sequencing had previously demonstrated CD8+CD57+ cell expansion by flow cytometry. Genomic DNA, serving as template, underwent TCR beta VDJ and CDR3 profiling. In TCRdb, the reads were re-called with MiXCR into one record per CDR3 protein. The sample holds around 170,000 distinct CDR3 sequences; approximately 44% are singletons and the top ten take under 3.5%. What was sequenced was sorted CD4+, CD8+, or CD8+CD57+ T cells (not recorded which) from PBMCs. All receptors come from a human donor with aplastic anemia.

This clonotype appeared many times. The chain joins TRBV3-1 to TRBJ2-3; no definite D call. V lost 4 bases, J lost 6 bases, and 11 bases lay in between. The CDR3 runs to 13 residues. Germline loops: CDR1 LGHDT, CDR2 YNNKEL (reference sequence). CDR3 in amino acids: CASSPDTWDTQYF. CDR3 sequence (DNA): TGTGCCAGCAGCCCAGATACGTGGGATACGCAGTATTTT.

This clonotype has ten or more counts. V is TRBV7-2 and J is TRBJ2-5; D gene ambiguous. Trimming stripped 5 bases from V and 4 bases from J, with 17 bases between. In germline, CDR1 is SGHTA, CDR2 FQGNSA. The CDR3 contains 15 residues. DNA of the CDR3: TGTGCCAGCAGCCGGAAATCCGGGTCGGGAGAGACCCAGTACTTC. Translating it yields CASSRKSGSGETQYF.

The rearrangement joins TRBV7-2 to TRBJ1-5; the D is unclear. This CDR3 region has 13 residues. V gave up 5 bases and J gave up 7 bases, with 12 bases separating them. Germline loops: CDR1 SGHTA, CDR2 FQGNSA. CDR3 residues: CASSTRSGQPQHF. The CDR3 DNA follows: TGTGCCAGCAGCACACGATCGGGACAGCCCCAGCATTTT.

The chain employs TRBV20-1 and TRBJ1-2, with unresolved D. The germline CDR1 and CDR2 sequences are DFQATT and SNEGSKA (reference sequence). V was pared by 0 bases and J by 0 bases, with 11 bases between. This CDR3 has 15 amino acids. The CDR3: CSARDPSGANYGYTF. The CDR3 DNA reads TGCAGTGCTAGAGACCCCAGCGGGGCTAACTATGGCTACACCTTC.

This clonotype was observed a few times. V is TRBV19 and J is TRBJ1-2; D is possibly TRBD1 (6 bases). CDR1 and CDR2 from the germline V gene are LNHDA and SQIVND (reference sequence). CDR3 length: 14 residues. The V end lost 1 base, the J end lost 8 bases, and 14 bases lay between the germline ends. CDR3 sequence: CASSIVRGAEGYTF. The CDR3 region has the DNA TGTGCCAGTAGTATAGTCCGGGGGGCGGAAGGCTACACCTTC.

The chain's CDR3 is CASSEAGGLYSPLHF. CDR3 sequence (DNA): TGTGCCAGCAGTGAGGCAGGGGGATTGTATTCACCCCTCCACTTT. This chain links TRBV25-1 with TRBJ1-6; 7 positions agree with TRBD1. The CDR3 extends over 15 amino acids. V lost 3 bases, J lost 8 bases, and 7 bases stayed unmatched. Germline CDR1 MGHDK, CDR2 SYGVNS.

This clonotype was recorded many times. A much larger clone sits a single nucleotide away, making a read error possible. The chain links TRBV15 to TRBJ2-1; D ambiguous. V lost 2 bases to trimming and J lost 9 bases, with 11 bases between them. Germline V gene sequence: CDR1 LNHNV, CDR2 YYDKDF (reference sequence). The CDR3 runs 13 residues. The DNA of the CDR3 is TGTGCCACCAGCAGAAGGTTAAGAGGTGAGCAGTTCTTC. Residues: CATSRRLRGEQFF.

This clonotype showed up many times. The junction departs from germline at one end; a sequencing error may be responsible. The chain uses TRBV7-2 and TRBJ1-2, with TRBD1 matching 9 bases. CDR1 is SGHTA and CDR2 is FQGNSA in the germline V gene. The length of the CDR3 is 13 residues. The chain's CDR3 is CASSSGQGYGYTF. The CDR3 DNA reads TGCGCCAGCAGCTCGGGACAGGGTTATGGCTACACCTTC.

The rearrangement uses TRBV7-8 and TRBJ2-3; D remains unclear. This CDR3 has 13 residues. V was clipped by 6 bases and J by 3 bases, with 10 bases between them. Germline V gene lookup returns CDR1 SGHVS and CDR2 FQNEAQ. The chain's CDR3 is CASSSIGTDTQYF. CDR3 DNA sequence: TGTGCCAGCAGTTCTATCGGGACAGATACGCAGTATTTT.

Points on this clonotype: At one of its ends the junction is not consistent with the germline gene, which may arise from a read error. The gene calls are TRBV11-3 and TRBJ2-5; weak D call: TRBD1 (6 bases). This CDR3 contains 15 residues. Germline CDR1 reads SGHNT; CDR2 reads YENEEA. CDR3: CASGQGGQPGETQYF. In nucleotides, the CDR3 is TGCGCCAGCGGCCAAGGGGGACAACCCGGGGAGACCCAGTACTTC. Full variable domain (remainder filled in from reference TRBV11-3 and TRBJ2-5): EAGVVQSPRYKIIEKKQPVAFWCNPISGHNTLYWYLQNLGQGPELLIRYENEEAVDDSQLPKDRFSAERLKGVDSTLKIQPAELGDSAVYLCASGQGGQPGETQYFGPGTRLLVL.

The chain recombines TRBV5-1 with TRBJ2-7, with TRBD2 matching over 15 bases. V dropped 0 bases and J dropped 7; count of bases not matched to a gene: 8. Looked up from germline, CDR1 is SGHRS and CDR2 is YFSETQ. This CDR3 comprises 17 residues. The CDR3 sequence is CASSLAGLAGGKGEQYF. In DNA, the CDR3 is TGCGCCAGCAGCTTGGCGGGACTAGCGGGAGGAAAGGGAGAGCAGTACTTC.

The chain combines TRBV4-2 with TRBJ1-6, with D possibly being TRBD1 (5 bases). This CDR3 spans 17 amino acids. Germline CDR1 is LGHNA and CDR2 is YNFKEQ. V lost 4 bases, J lost 0 bases, and 13 bases lay in between. The CDR3 sequence is CASSRLTESSYNSPLHF. Written as DNA, the CDR3 is TGTGCCAGCAGCCGACTGACAGAAAGCTCCTATAATTCACCCCTCCACTTT.

The CDR3 nucleotides are TGTGCCAGCTCACCCGCCCGGGGCGGTGAGACCCAGTACTTC. Amino acids: CASSPARGGETQYF. The chain recombines TRBV18 with TRBJ2-5; D tentatively fits TRBD1 or TRBD2 (5 bases each). Germline CDR1 reads KGHSH; CDR2 reads LQKENI. This CDR3 is 14 amino acids long. Trimming stripped 3 bases from V and 5 bases from J, with 13 bases between.

This clonotype was counted a few times. The junction does not match germline at one end; this may be a read error. The V and J genes are TRBV7-8 and TRBJ2-5; D may be TRBD2 (6 bases). The CDR3 sequence is 13 residues long. Germline loops: CDR1 SGHVS, CDR2 FQNEAQ. The CDR3 DNA is TGTGCCAGCACCTTAGCGGCAGGAGAGACCCAGTACTTC. Protein: CASTLAAGETQYF.

This chain uses TRBV2 with TRBJ1-1, with unresolved D. The CDR3 has 13 residues. Germline-derived CDR1 and CDR2 are SNHLY and FYNNEI. V was shortened by 6 bases and J by 7 bases, with 15 bases between the two germline ends. CDR3 nucleotide sequence: TGTGCCAGCAGCCCGGAAGGGTGGGGTGAAGCTTTCTTT. Translated: CASSPEGWGEAFF.

There are a few counts of this clonotype. The chain uses TRBV10-3 and TRBJ1-6; D gene unclear. V was trimmed by 2 bases and J by 6 bases, leaving 8 bases between them. The CDR3 covers 14 residues. Germline values: CDR1 ENHRY, CDR2 SYGVKD. The CDR3 reads CAISEGLSNSPLHF. Here the CDR3 DNA reads TGTGCCATCAGTGAGGGACTGTCTAATTCACCCCTCCACTTT.

This clonotype was detected ten times or more. The chain is built from TRBV2 and TRBJ1-1; D gene unclear. The CDR3 runs to 11 residues. The V end was cut by 6 bases, the J end by 11 bases, with 13 bases between. Germline V CDR1 and CDR2: SNHLY, FYNNEI. This CDR3 is CASRAEVGAFF. As DNA, the CDR3 is TGTGCCAGCAGGGCAGAAGTGGGGGCTTTCTTT.

This clonotype appeared many times. The V call is TRBV7-9, the J call TRBJ1-1, with 8 positions matching TRBD1. Germline assignment: CDR1 SEHNR and CDR2 FQNEAQ (reference sequence). The junction had 2 bases not matched to a gene; V was cut back by 5 bases and J by 0 bases. The CDR3 has 14 amino acids. CDR3 in amino acids: CASSMGQVNTEAFF. The CDR3 nucleotides read TGTGCCAGCAGCATGGGACAGGTGAACACTGAAGCTTTCTTT. The variable domain in full, with the rest retrieved from reference TRBV7-9 and TRBJ1-1, is DTGVSQNPRHKITKRGQNVTFRCDPISEHNRLYWYRQTLGQGPEFLTYFQNEAQLEKSRLLSDRFSAERPKGSFSTLEIQRTEQGDSAMYLCASSMGQVNTEAFFGQGTRLTVV.

This clonotype was picked up many times. V usage is TRBV6-2 or TRBV6-3 and J usage is TRBJ1-1; D not resolved. This CDR3 comprises 14 residues. V shed 7 bases and J shed 3 bases, with 15 bases lying between them. In germline, CDR1 is MNHEY, CDR2 SVGEGT. In DNA form, the CDR3 reads TGTGCCAGCATCCTCTCAGGCGCGGACACTGAAGCTTTCTTT. Protein product: CASILSGADTEAFF.